Presented here are 25 T cell receptor beta chains from one specimen sequenced in a study of control samples from healthy donors and cancer patients. TCRdb keeps only in-frame clones here, not all; method: immunoSEQ multiplex PCR. This repertoire shows 250,000 to 300,000 clones, roughly 87% found once; its top ten account for 13%. The sequencing input was PBMCs. Receptor source: a woman aged 55-70 years with lung cancer.

This clone showed up just a few times. The rearrangement links TRBV10-1 to TRBJ2-5; a possible D gene is TRBD1 (5 bases). In germline, CDR1 is WNHNN, CDR2 SYGVQD (reference sequence). The CDR3 loop spans 13 amino acids. V lost 0 bases to trimming and J lost 6 bases, with 8 bases between them. CDR3 coding DNA: TGCGCCAGCAGTGAGTCCCAGGGCAAGACCCAGTACTTC. The encoded protein is CASSESQGKTQYF.

Comments on this clone: This sample includes further DNA sequences coding for the same CDR3. V and J are TRBV30 and TRBJ1-5; unclear D gene. Germline CDR1 GTSNPN, CDR2 SVGIG (reference sequence). V gave up 3 bases and J gave up 1 base, with 7 bases separating them. The CDR3 is 13 residues long. The CDR3 sequence: CAWSLDSNQPQHF. CDR3 DNA sequence: TGTGCCTGGAGCCTTGACAGCAATCAGCCCCAGCATTTT.

J is TRBJ2-5 and V is TRBV19, with 8 bases fitting TRBD1. The germline V gene has CDR1 LNHDA and CDR2 SQIVND (reference sequence). V lost 5 bases to trimming and J lost 2 bases; unmatched junction nucleotides: 13. This CDR3 is built from 17 residues. The CDR3 DNA sequence: TGTGCCAGTAGTCAAGCCCGTAGCCGGACAGGGCAAGAGACCCAGTACTTC. It encodes CASSQARSRTGQETQYF.

This chain joins TRBV6-1 and TRBJ1-1, with a tentative D call TRBD1 (6 bases). This CDR3 has 17 amino acids. Germline V gene sequence: CDR1 MNHNS, CDR2 SASEGT. V lost 2 bases to trimming and J lost 1 base, with 17 bases between them. The CDR3, as DNA: TGTGCCAGCAGTGAATCCCGTGGGGGGCTCGCGAACACTGAAGCTTTCTTT. Its protein product is CASSESRGGLANTEAFF.

By frequency in the sample, this clone is medium-sized (0.01 to 0.1%). The chain has TRBV7-3 and TRBJ2-3; D is undetermined. This CDR3 contains 13 residues. Germline V CDR1 and CDR2: SGHTA, FQGTGA. V dropped 2 bases and J dropped 6 bases, with 9 bases sitting between them. CDR3 in amino acids: CASSLDLGDTQYF. In nucleotides, the CDR3 is TGTGCCAGCAGCTTAGATCTCGGGGATACGCAGTATTTT.

The rearrangement links TRBV28 to TRBJ1-2, with TRBD1 matching 10 bases. V lost 4 bases and J lost 4; bases outside the gene matches: 6. Germline values: CDR1 MDHEN, CDR2 SYDVKM. This CDR3 is 15 amino acids long. The CDR3 region has the DNA TGTGCCAGCAGTTCGTGGACAGGGGGAGGCTATGGCTACACCTTC. Amino acid sequence: CASSSWTGGGYGYTF.

The chain's CDR3 is CASKMEGQASYEQYF. In DNA, the CDR3 is TGTGCCAGCAAGATGGAGGGACAGGCCTCCTACGAGCAGTACTTC. The chain joins TRBV2 to TRBJ2-7; TRBD1 matches 8 bases. The CDR3 covers 15 residues. Germline CDR1 is SNHLY and CDR2 is FYNNEI. Trimming at V came to 7 bases and at J to 0 bases, leaving 8 bases not matched to a gene.

The V gene is TRBV19, the J gene TRBJ1-5; 7 positions agree with TRBD1. V shed 5 bases, J shed 4 bases, and the junction held 8 bases outside the gene matches. The CDR3 spans 15 residues. Germline V gene data show CDR1 as LNHDA and CDR2 as SQIVND (reference sequence). CDR3 nucleotides: TGTGCCAGTAGTCGGACAGGACCATTGAATCAGCCCCAGCATTTT. Protein product: CASSRTGPLNQPQHF.

As regards this clone: Additional DNA sequences in this sample encode the identical CDR3. The chain joins TRBV5-1 to TRBJ1-1, with D uncertain. This CDR3 has 13 residues. Germline assignment: CDR1 SGHRS and CDR2 YFSETQ. Trimming took 0 bases from V and 2 from J, leaving 5 bases between them. The CDR3 DNA sequence: TGCGCCAGCAGCTTGGACAGTAACACTGAAGCTTTCTTT. This translates into CASSLDSNTEAFF.

This clone was found once. The rearrangement links TRBV6-5 to TRBJ1-2; D is uncertain. In germline, CDR1 is MNHEY, CDR2 SVGAGI. The CDR3 spans 15 residues. V was cut by 0 bases and J by 1 base, with 9 bases left in between. CDR3 in amino acids: CASSYSGSLNYGYTF. In nucleotides, the CDR3 is TGTGCCAGCAGTTACTCAGGCAGCCTTAACTATGGCTACACCTTC.

This sequence joins TRBV25-1 and TRBJ1-6, with D perhaps matching TRBD1 (6 bases). There are 15 residues in the CDR3. Germline CDR1 reads MGHDK; CDR2 reads SYGVNS. With 3 bases removed from V and 10 bases from J, the gap between germline ends came to 16 bases. CDR3 sequence: CASSDVQGVSSPLHF. The CDR3 nucleotides are TGTGCCAGCAGTGACGTACAGGGTGTAAGCTCACCCCTCCACTTT. Using reference TRBV25-1 and TRBJ1-6 for the parts outside the CDR3, the full variable domain is EADIYQTPRYLVIGTGKKITLECSQTMGHDKMYWYQQDPGMELHLIHYSYGVNSTEKGDLSSESTVSRIRTEHFPLTLESARPSHTSQYLCASSDVQGVSSPLHFGNGTRLTVT.

This sequence joins TRBV7-9 and TRBJ2-5; TRBD1 matches at 9 bases. CDR1 and CDR2 (germline): SEHNR, FQNEAQ (reference sequence). The CDR3 is made up of 16 amino acids. With 5 bases clipped from V and 5 bases from J, the junction kept 12 bases outside the gene matches. The CDR3 DNA follows: TGTGCCAGCAGCCCAGCGATCTCCGGGACAGGGGAGACCCAGTACTTC. Its translation: CASSPAISGTGETQYF.

The V and J genes are TRBV11-2 and TRBJ2-1; a possible D gene is TRBD2 (6 bases). The CDR3 sequence is 15 residues long. Trimming took off 4 bases at V and 0 bases at J, with 10 bases between the two ends. The germline gives CDR1 SGHAT, CDR2 FQNNGV. The CDR3 protein is CASSSGLASYNEQFF. The CDR3 DNA reads as TGTGCCAGCAGCTCGGGACTGGCCTCCTACAATGAGCAGTTCTTC.

With regard to this clone: Mismatch with germline at one junction end may stem from a read error. The chain is built from TRBV10-1 and TRBJ2-2, with 10 bases matching TRBD2. The length of the CDR3 is 15 residues. Germline-derived CDR1 and CDR2 are WNHNN and SYGVQD (reference sequence). CDR3 sequence reads: CARSGGGQNTGELFF. DNA of the CDR3: TGCGCCCGCAGCGGGGGGGGACAGAACACCGGGGAGCTGTTTTTT.

The rearrangement links TRBV18 to TRBJ1-1; 8 positions agree with TRBD1. Germline V CDR1 and CDR2: KGHSH, LQKENI. CDR3 size: 14 residues. Losses at the gene ends were 3 bases for V and 8 bases for J; bases not matched to a gene: 8. The CDR3 DNA reads TGTGCCAGCTCACCCTCAGGGGGCGTTTTAGAAGCTTTCTTT. Its translation: CASSPSGGVLEAFF.

This sequence joins TRBV6-5 and TRBJ1-3; TRBD1 aligns across 8 bases. This CDR3 region has 13 residues. J lost 7 bases, V lost 8 bases, and 7 bases had no gene match. Germline CDR1 is MNHEY and CDR2 is SVGAGI. CDR3 loop: CASGRGQRNTIYF. In DNA form, the CDR3 reads TGTGCCAGCGGCAGGGGGCAAAGGAACACCATATATTTT.

The rearrangement uses TRBV5-1 and TRBJ1-2; D is unclear. The CDR3 contains 14 residues. Trimming shortened V by 0 bases and J by 0 bases, and 6 bases separated the two germline ends. In germline, CDR1 is SGHRS, CDR2 YFSETQ. CDR3 sequence: CASSLDWANYGYTF. The CDR3 DNA is TGCGCCAGCAGCTTGGATTGGGCTAACTATGGCTACACCTTC.

V is TRBV5-1 and J is TRBJ1-2; tentatively, D is TRBD1 (5 bases). CDR1 SGHRS and CDR2 YFSETQ come from the germline V gene. Trimming shortened V by 1 base and J by 4 bases, and 14 bases separated the two germline ends. This CDR3 is 15 amino acids long. The CDR3 is CASSLHQGFGYGYTF. Written as DNA, the CDR3 is TGCGCCAGCAGCTTGCATCAGGGTTTCGGCTATGGCTACACCTTC.

The chain links TRBV9 to TRBJ1-2, with D possibly being TRBD1 (6 bases). Germline-derived CDR1 and CDR2 are SGDLS and YYNGEE. This CDR3 region has 15 residues. V was clipped by 4 bases and J by 2 bases, with 15 bases between them. CDR3 sequence: CASSPQAQGNYGYTF. The CDR3 coding sequence is TGTGCCAGCAGCCCCCAAGCACAGGGAAACTATGGCTACACCTTC.

V is TRBV5-1 and J is TRBJ2-1; D is undetermined. CDR1 is SGHRS and CDR2 is YFSETQ in the germline V gene. CDR3 length: 15 amino acids. V was clipped by 2 bases and J by 5 bases, with 14 bases between them. Written as DNA, the CDR3 is TGCGCCAGCAGCTTAAAGGACCCTTACGACAATGAGCAGTTCTTC. This sequence encodes CASSLKDPYDNEQFF.

This chain joins TRBV11-2 and TRBJ1-3; D is unclear. Germline CDR1 and CDR2: SGHAT and FQNNGV. The CDR3 is 15 residues long. The ends were cut back, 1 base at V and 0 bases at J, with 7 bases in the middle. CDR3 sequence: CASSLAADSGNTIYF. The CDR3 DNA follows: TGTGCCAGCAGCTTAGCGGCGGACTCTGGAAACACCATATATTTT. The full variable domain, rest sourced from reference TRBV11-2 and TRBJ1-3, is EAGVAQSPRYKIIEKRQSVAFWCNPISGHATLYWYQQILGQGPKLLIQFQNNGVVDDSQLPKDRFSAERLKGVDSTLKIQPAKLEDSAVYLCASSLAADSGNTIYFGEGSWLTVV.

This rearrangement joins TRBV5-1 to TRBJ2-7; 8 bases are shared with TRBD1. The CDR3 sequence is 15 residues long. Germline CDR1 is SGHRS and CDR2 is YFSETQ. Trimming at V came to 3 bases and at J to 2 bases, leaving 7 bases not matched to a gene. CDR3 loop: CASSSTGGSTYEQYF. DNA of the CDR3: TGCGCCAGCAGCTCCACAGGGGGTAGCACCTACGAGCAGTACTTC. The full variable domain, completed using reference TRBV5-1 and TRBJ2-7, is KAGVTQTPRYLIKTRGQQVTLSCSPISGHRSVSWYQQTPGQGLQFLFEYFSETQRNKGNFPGRFSGRQFSNSRSEMNVSTLELGDSALYLCASSSTGGSTYEQYFGPGTRLTVT.

The chain has TRBV28 and TRBJ1-2; 9 bases fit TRBD1. The trim removed 3 bases at V and 0 bases at J, leaving 2 bases unmatched. The CDR3 covers 15 residues. Germline CDR1 reads MDHEN; CDR2 reads SYDVKM. Here the CDR3 reads CASSLTGGANYGYTF. The CDR3 nucleotides are TGTGCCAGCAGTTTGACAGGGGGAGCTAACTATGGCTACACCTTC.

The V call is TRBV7-8, the J call TRBJ1-2; the D is unclear. The germline V and J ends were trimmed by 1 base and 8 bases, with 11 bases remaining between them. This CDR3 has 13 amino acids. CDR1 is SGHVS and CDR2 is FQNEAQ in the germline V gene. The CDR3 DNA follows: TGTGCCAGCAGCTTAGGGACCTCTGGGGGCTACACCTTC. This encodes CASSLGTSGGYTF.

The chain links TRBV5-1 to TRBJ1-2, with D possibly matching TRBD1 (5 bases). The germline gives CDR1 SGHRS, CDR2 YFSETQ. The CDR3 length is 14 residues. Trimming shortened V by 0 bases and J by 4 bases, and 10 bases separated the two germline ends. The CDR3 spells CASSLGQSLYGYTF. CDR3 nucleotide sequence: TGCGCCAGCAGCTTGGGACAGTCCCTCTATGGCTACACCTTC.